Following are 21 T cell receptor beta chains from one sample sequenced in a study of T cells in Graves' hyperthyroidism and ophthalmopathy. Researchers amplified the TCR beta CDR3 regions from RNA transcripts. The TCR CDR3 was amplified in a first-round RT-PCR using the HTBI primer set. Via MiXCR, TCRdb re-called the multiplex PCR reads, giving one row per CDR3 protein. The sample includes roughly 500,000 distinct CDR3 sequences, around 50% of them seen just once. Sequences were obtained from peripheral blood or thyroid tissue (not recorded which). These receptors were taken from an adult woman with Graves' disease, either hyperthyroidism or ophthalmopathy (not recorded which).

On this clonotype itself: A much larger clone differs from this one at a single base, so this may be a read error. The chain employs TRBV5-1 and TRBJ2-7; the D gene is possibly TRBD2 (7 bases). V was trimmed by 4 bases and J by 6 bases, leaving 20 bases between them. This CDR3 spans 15 amino acids. CDR1 is SGHRS and CDR2 is YFSETQ in the germline V gene. The CDR3 region is CASSLVAGAPGEQYF. The DNA of the CDR3 is TGCGCCAGCAGCCTCGTGGCGGGGGCGCCGGGCGAGCAGTACTTC. Supplemented by reference TRBV5-1 and TRBJ2-7, the full variable domain reads KAGVTQTPRYLIKTRGQQVTLSCSPISGHRSVSWYQQTPGQGLQFLFEYFSETQRNKGNFPGRFSGRQFSNSRSEMNVSTLELGDSALYLCASSLVAGAPGEQYFGPGTRLTVT.

The sample holds a few counts of this clonotype. The chain links TRBV19 to TRBJ1-5, with D hard to call. V was trimmed by 6 bases and J by 5 bases, leaving 14 bases between them. Germline-derived CDR1 and CDR2 are LNHDA and SQIVND (reference sequence). The CDR3 is 14 residues long. CDR3 amino acids: CASREGSGDQPQHF. For the CDR3, the DNA is TGTGCCAGTAGGGAGGGAAGTGGCGATCAGCCCCAGCATTTT. Supplemented by reference TRBV19 and TRBJ1-5, the full variable domain reads DGGITQSPKYLFRKEGQNVTLSCEQNLNHDAMYWYRQDPGQGLRLIYYSQIVNDFQKGDIAEGYSVSREKKESFPLTVTSAQKNPTAFYLCASREGSGDQPQHFGDGTRLSIL.

V and J are TRBV7-9 and TRBJ1-1, with D hard to call. Deletions cut 2 bases from V and 10 bases from J, with 11 bases between. Looked up from germline, CDR1 is SEHNR and CDR2 is FQNEAQ (reference sequence). The CDR3 covers 12 residues. CDR3 protein: CASSLKFAGAFF. The CDR3 nucleotides are TGTGCCAGCAGCTTAAAGTTTGCTGGAGCTTTCTTT.

The rearrangement uses TRBV5-1 and TRBJ1-6; 11 bases agree with TRBD1. J was trimmed by 4 bases and V by 4 bases; bases with no gene match: 4. This CDR3 contains 16 residues. The germline gives CDR1 SGHRS, CDR2 YFSETQ. CDR3 residues: CASSEGQGDYNSPLHF. DNA for the CDR3: TGCGCCAGCAGCGAGGGACAGGGGGATTATAATTCACCCCTCCACTTT.

The V and J genes are TRBV20-1 and TRBJ2-5; TRBD1 matches at 10 bases. V shed 6 bases, J shed 5 bases, and the junction held 9 bases outside the gene matches. CDR1 DFQATT and CDR2 SNEGSKA come from the germline V gene (reference sequence). CDR3 size: 14 residues. CDR3 nucleotides: TGCAGTGCAGGCGGGACAGGGGTTGGGGAGACCCAGTACTTC. It yields the protein CSAGGTGVGETQYF.

This chain links TRBV24-1 with TRBJ2-5; 7 nucleotides align to TRBD2. Germline V gene data show CDR1 as KGHDR and CDR2 as SFDVKD. J lost 4 bases, V lost 6 bases, and 10 bases had no gene match. CDR3 length: 15 amino acids. The CDR3 DNA reads TGTGCCACCAGTAGTGTGCGGGAGCCGAGAGAGACCCAGTACTTC. It specifies CATSSVREPRETQYF.

This clonotype was seen repeatedly, ten times or more. The chain has TRBV7-2 and TRBJ2-7; 9 bases agree with TRBD1. Germline loops: CDR1 SGHTA, CDR2 FQGNSA. The junction had 8 bases not matched to a gene; V was cut back by 5 bases and J by 3 bases. This CDR3 is 15 amino acids long. This CDR3 is CASSLGQGLLYEQYF. As DNA, the CDR3 is TGTGCCAGCAGCCTAGGACAGGGGCTTCTCTACGAGCAGTACTTC. The variable domain in full, with the rest retrieved from reference TRBV7-2 and TRBJ2-7, is GAGVSQSPSNKVTEKGKDVELRCDPISGHTALYWYRQSLGQGLEFLIYFQGNSAPDKSGLPSDRFSAERTGGSVSTLTIQRTQQEDSAVYLCASSLGQGLLYEQYFGPGTRLTVT.

This clonotype was detected many times. The chain has TRBV20-1 and TRBJ2-7; 8 bases agree with TRBD1. With 2 bases clipped from V and 3 bases from J, the junction kept 9 bases outside the gene matches. Germline V gene sequence: CDR1 DFQATT, CDR2 SNEGSKA (reference sequence). CDR3 length equals 15 residues. The CDR3 coding sequence is TGCAGTGCTAGAACGGACAGGGTGAAAGTCTACGAGCAGTACTTC. Its protein product is CSARTDRVKVYEQYF.

This clonotype has ten or more counts. The chain recombines TRBV5-6 with TRBJ2-7; D gene ambiguous. V lost 4 bases and J 3 bases, leaving 5 bases between the germline ends. The CDR3 has 11 residues. Germline V lookup: CDR1 SGHDT, CDR2 YYEEEE. For the CDR3, the DNA is TGTGCCAGCAGCACGTACTACGAGCAGTACTTC. Translated, it gives CASSTYYEQYF.

The chain recombines TRBV7-2 with TRBJ2-7; the match to TRBD2 covers 10 bases. Trimming removed 4 bases from V and 3 bases from J; junction bases left unmatched: 6. Germline CDR1 SGHTA, CDR2 FQGNSA. The CDR3 runs 15 residues. The CDR3 region has the DNA TGTGCCAGCAGCTCTGGACTAGCGGTAAGCTACGAGCAGTACTTC. As protein: CASSSGLAVSYEQYF.

The chain links TRBV20-1 to TRBJ1-2; 7 nucleotides agree with TRBD1. The length of the CDR3 is 14 residues. Germline trimming cut 1 base from V and 6 bases from J; bases unmatched to any gene: 8. Germline CDR1 DFQATT, CDR2 SNEGSKA (reference sequence). CDR3 amino acids: CSARGFDRDDGYTF. CDR3 coding DNA: TGCAGTGCTAGAGGGTTTGACAGGGACGATGGCTACACCTTC.

A remark on this clonotype: The junction departs from germline at one end; a sequencing error may be responsible. The chain combines TRBV7-2 with TRBJ2-5; 11 bases map to TRBD2. CDR3 size: 15 residues. Germline assignment: CDR1 SGHTA and CDR2 FQGNSA. The CDR3 region is CASSALAGAGETQYF. The DNA of the CDR3 is TGCGCCAGCAGCGCACTAGCGGGAGCAGGAGAGACCCAGTACTTC. Together with reference TRBV7-2 and TRBJ2-5, the CDR3 gives the full variable domain: GAGVSQSPSNKVTEKGKDVELRCDPISGHTALYWYRQSLGQGLEFLIYFQGNSAPDKSGLPSDRFSAERTGGSVSTLTIQRTQQEDSAVYLCASSALAGAGETQYFGPGTRLLVL.

This clonotype was picked up many times. This chain connects TRBV20-1 to TRBJ2-6, with D perhaps TRBD2 (5 bases). CDR3 length equals 14 residues. Deletions cut 5 bases from V and 0 bases from J, with 8 bases between. Germline CDR1 is DFQATT and CDR2 is SNEGSKA (reference sequence). CDR3 protein: CSARRGSGANVLTF. The CDR3 DNA reads as TGCAGTGCTCGTCGGGGCTCTGGGGCCAACGTCCTGACTTTC.

V is TRBV11-2 and J is TRBJ2-5, with D perhaps given as TRBD1 or TRBD2 (6 bases each). V shed 1 base and J shed 9 bases, with 21 bases lying between them. Germline CDR1 SGHAT, CDR2 FQNNGV. CDR3 length: 16 residues. For the CDR3, the DNA is TGTGCCAGCAGCTTAGTTGGGGGGCGCAGCAATCAGCCCCAGTACTTC. Its translation is CASSLVGGRSNQPQYF. Full variable domain (missing parts from reference TRBV11-2 and TRBJ2-5): EAGVAQSPRYKIIEKRQSVAFWCNPISGHATLYWYQQILGQGPKLLIQFQNNGVVDDSQLPKDRFSAERLKGVDSTLKIQPAKLEDSAVYLCASSLVGGRSNQPQYFGPGTRLLVL.

Note on this clonotype: This CDR3 is missing its conserved last phenylalanine or tryptophan, likely due to a read error. It is unclear where the CDR3 begins or ends on the DNA, so no DNA is shown, and the CDR3 is as TCRdb lists it. The rearrangement links TRBV7-3 to TRBJ2-6; the DNA was not compared with TRBD1, the D call given in the table. The CDR3 region is 8 residues in length, termini included. Germline V gene data show CDR1 as SGHTA and CDR2 as FQGTGA. This chain's CDR3 is CASSLLQV.

This clonotype was seen ten or more times. The chain links TRBV20-1 to TRBJ2-7, with TRBD2 matching over 10 bases. Germline values: CDR1 DFQATT, CDR2 SNEGSKA (reference sequence). J gave up 1 base and V 6 bases, and 6 bases lay outside the gene matches. The length of the CDR3 is 14 residues. The CDR3, as DNA: TGCAGTGCCGCGCAGACTAGCGGGTCCTACGAGCAGTACTTC. It encodes CSAAQTSGSYEQYF.

At least ten counts were recorded for this clonotype. This chain links TRBV10-3 with TRBJ1-2; D is possibly TRBD1 (5 bases). Trimming took 0 bases from V and 3 from J, leaving 8 bases between them. This CDR3 region has 14 residues. Per the germline V gene, CDR1 is ENHRY and CDR2 is SYGVKD. Written as DNA, the CDR3 is TGTGCCATCAGTGAGTCGAGAGGGGACTATGGCTACACCTTC. This codes for CAISESRGDYGYTF.

This clonotype was picked up many times. The V gene is TRBV19, the J gene TRBJ1-4, with D maybe TRBD1 (5 bases). V dropped 3 bases and J dropped 7 bases, with 12 bases sitting between them. CDR1 and CDR2 from the germline V gene are LNHDA and SQIVND (reference sequence). The CDR3 covers 14 residues. The CDR3 protein is CASSMGQGTEKLFF. The DNA of the CDR3 is TGTGCCAGTAGTATGGGTCAGGGAACTGAAAAACTGTTTTTT.

This clonotype was counted only a few times. No DNA is shown, since the ends of the CDR3 on it are uncertain; the CDR3 is the one TCRdb lists. V gene TRBV5-1 combines with J gene TRBJ1-1; TRBD1 is the table's D call, not checked against the DNA. Germline V gene data show CDR1 as SGHRS and CDR2 as YFSETQ. The CDR3 numbers 13 amino acids, ends counted. CDR3 loop: CASSTSTGAGAFF.

The table lists this clonotype with many counts. The chain couples TRBV7-3 to TRBJ2-2; 8 bases align to TRBD2. V lost 3 bases and J lost 0; bases outside the gene matches: 0. The CDR3 runs to 15 residues. From germline, CDR1 is SGHTA and CDR2 FQGTGA. CDR3 nucleotides: TGTGCCAGCAGCTTGACTAGCGCGAACACCGGGGAGCTGTTTTTT. It encodes CASSLTSANTGELFF.

This chain links TRBV10-3 with TRBJ2-7; D uncertain. Trimming took off 4 bases at V and 9 bases at J, with 1 base between the two ends. Per germline, CDR1 ENHRY and CDR2 SYGVKD. This CDR3 spans 8 amino acids. The DNA for the CDR3 is TGTGCCATCAGTGGGCAGTACTTC. This sequence encodes CAISGQYF.